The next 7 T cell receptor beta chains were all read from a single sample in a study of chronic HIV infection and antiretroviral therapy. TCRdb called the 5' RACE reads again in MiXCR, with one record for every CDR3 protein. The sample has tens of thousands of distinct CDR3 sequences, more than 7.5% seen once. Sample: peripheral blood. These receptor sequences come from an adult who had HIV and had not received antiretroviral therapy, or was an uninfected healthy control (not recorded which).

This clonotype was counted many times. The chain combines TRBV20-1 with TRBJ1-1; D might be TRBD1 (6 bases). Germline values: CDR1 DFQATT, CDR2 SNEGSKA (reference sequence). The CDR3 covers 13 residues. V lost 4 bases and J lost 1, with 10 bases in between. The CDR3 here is CSATGTSNTEAFF. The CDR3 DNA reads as TGCAGTGCTACCGGGACATCGAACACTGAAGCTTTCTTT.

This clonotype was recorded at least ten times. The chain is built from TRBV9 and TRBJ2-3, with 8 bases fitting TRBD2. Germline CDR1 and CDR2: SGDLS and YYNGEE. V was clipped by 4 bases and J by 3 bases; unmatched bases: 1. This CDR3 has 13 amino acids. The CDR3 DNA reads TGTGCCAGCAGCCGACTAGCGACAGATACGCAGTATTTT. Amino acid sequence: CASSRLATDTQYF. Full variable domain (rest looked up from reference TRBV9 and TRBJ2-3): DSGVTQTPKHLITATGQRVTLRCSPRSGDLSVYWYQQSLDQGLQFLIQYYNGEERAKGNILERFSAQQFPDLHSELNLSSLELGDSALYFCASSRLATDTQYFGPGTRLTVL.

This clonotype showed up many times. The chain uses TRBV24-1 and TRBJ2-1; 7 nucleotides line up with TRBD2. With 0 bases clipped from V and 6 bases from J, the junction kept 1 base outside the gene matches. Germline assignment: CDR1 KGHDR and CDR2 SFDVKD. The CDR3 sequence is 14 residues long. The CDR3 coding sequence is TGTGCCACCAGTGATTTGAGGGAGGGCAATGAGCAGTTCTTC. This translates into CATSDLREGNEQFF.

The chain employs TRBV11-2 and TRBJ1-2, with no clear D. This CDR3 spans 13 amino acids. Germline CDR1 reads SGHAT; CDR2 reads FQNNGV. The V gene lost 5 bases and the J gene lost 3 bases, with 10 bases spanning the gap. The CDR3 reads CASSLREHYGYTF. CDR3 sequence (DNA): TGTGCCAGCAGCCTCCGGGAGCACTATGGCTACACCTTC.

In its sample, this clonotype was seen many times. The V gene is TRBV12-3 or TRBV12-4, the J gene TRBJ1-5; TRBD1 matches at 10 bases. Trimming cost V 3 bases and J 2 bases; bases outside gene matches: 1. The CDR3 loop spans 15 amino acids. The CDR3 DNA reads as TGTGCCAGCAGTTTTGGACAGGGGGGCAATCAGCCCCAGCATTTT. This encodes CASSFGQGGNQPQHF.

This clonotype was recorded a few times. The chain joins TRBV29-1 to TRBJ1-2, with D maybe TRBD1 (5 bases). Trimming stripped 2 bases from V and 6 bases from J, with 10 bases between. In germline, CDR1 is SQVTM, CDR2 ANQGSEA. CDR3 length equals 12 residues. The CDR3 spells CSVEPRVNGYTF. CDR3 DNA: TGCAGCGTTGAACCCAGGGTAAATGGCTACACCTTC.

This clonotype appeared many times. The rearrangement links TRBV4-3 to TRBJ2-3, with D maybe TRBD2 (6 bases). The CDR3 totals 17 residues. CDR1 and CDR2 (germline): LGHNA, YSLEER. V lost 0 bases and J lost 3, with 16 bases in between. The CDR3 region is CASSQEGGVIRTDTQYF. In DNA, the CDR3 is TGCGCCAGCAGCCAAGAAGGCGGGGTCATCAGGACAGATACGCAGTATTTT.